The sequence of this T cell receptor (beta chain) was determined in a study of cytomegalovirus exposure and HLA in healthy donors. General study results and limits: Investigators reported fewer than 200 TCR beta chains as tied to cytomegalovirus. Data from an earlier analysis indicated that most TCR beta V segments were productive either about 87% or about 30% of the time. What TCR beta sequences reportedly achieved was accurate prediction of HLA-A and HLA-B alleles in most subjects.

The PCR contained 60 Vbeta and 13 Jbeta primers. Assay: immunoSEQ multiplex PCR; the TCRdb copy retains only in-frame clones and omits some. The sample has about 130,000 clones, 65% to 90% seen once. Note on this clone: Its antigen is currently unknown. At one end, the junction sequence differs from germline, possibly due to a read error.

The receptor was derived from a woman in her late teens or twenties in good health and CMV-seropositive. Material for sequencing was PBMCs.

CDR3 in amino acids: CSSSRSPLLLDTQYF. The CDR3 DNA reads TGTTCCAGCAGCCGAAGTCCCCTTTTACTAGATACGCAGTATTTT. The chain recombines TRBV7-3 with TRBJ2-3; D call uncertain. CDR1 is SGHTA, CDR2 FQGTGA, per germline. The CDR3 has 15 residues.